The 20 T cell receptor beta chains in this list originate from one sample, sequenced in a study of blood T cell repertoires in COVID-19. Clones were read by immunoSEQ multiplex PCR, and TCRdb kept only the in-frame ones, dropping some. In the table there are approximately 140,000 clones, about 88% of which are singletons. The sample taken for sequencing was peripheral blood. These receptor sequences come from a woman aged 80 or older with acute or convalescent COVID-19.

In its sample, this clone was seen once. The CDR3 nucleotides are TGTGCCAGCAGTTACTCGAGGTTGAATGAGCAGTTCTTC. Translation: CASSYSRLNEQFF. The chain is built from TRBV6-2 or TRBV6-3 and TRBJ2-1; D is unresolved. The V gene lost 0 bases and the J gene lost 7 bases, with 7 bases spanning the gap. Germline CDR1 and CDR2: MNHEY and SVGEGT. The CDR3 totals 13 residues.

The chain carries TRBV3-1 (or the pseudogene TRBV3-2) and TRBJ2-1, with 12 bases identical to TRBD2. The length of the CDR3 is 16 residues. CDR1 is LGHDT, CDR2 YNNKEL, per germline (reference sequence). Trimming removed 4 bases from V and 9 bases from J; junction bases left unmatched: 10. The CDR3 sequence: CASSRLGLAGWGEQFF. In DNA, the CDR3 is TGTGCCAGCAGCCGCCTTGGACTAGCGGGATGGGGTGAGCAGTTCTTC.

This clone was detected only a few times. CDR3 in DNA: TGCGCCAGCAGCCAAGTTGCGCAGGGGGATCAGCCCCAGCATTTT. Protein product: CASSQVAQGDQPQHF. The genes are TRBV4-3 and TRBJ1-5; 7 bases fit TRBD1. CDR3 length: 15 amino acids. With 1 base clipped from V and 5 bases from J, the junction kept 5 bases outside the gene matches. Germline assignment: CDR1 LGHNA and CDR2 YSLEER.

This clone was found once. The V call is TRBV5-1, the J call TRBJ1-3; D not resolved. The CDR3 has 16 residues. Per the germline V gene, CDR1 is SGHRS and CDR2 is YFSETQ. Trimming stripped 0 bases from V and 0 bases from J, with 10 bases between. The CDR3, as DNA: TGCGCCAGCAGCTTGGCAATGACACCCTCTGGAAACACCATATATTTT. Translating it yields CASSLAMTPSGNTIYF. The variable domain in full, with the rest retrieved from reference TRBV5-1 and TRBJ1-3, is KAGVTQTPRYLIKTRGQQVTLSCSPISGHRSVSWYQQTPGQGLQFLFEYFSETQRNKGNFPGRFSGRQFSNSRSEMNVSTLELGDSALYLCASSLAMTPSGNTIYFGEGSWLTVV.

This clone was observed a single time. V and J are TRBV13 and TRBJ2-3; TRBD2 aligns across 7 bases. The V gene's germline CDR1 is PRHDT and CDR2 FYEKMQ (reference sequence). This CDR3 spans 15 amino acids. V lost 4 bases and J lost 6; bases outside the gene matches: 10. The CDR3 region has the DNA TGTGCCAGCAGCTCCTTGGGGGGGGGAATGGATACGCAGTATTTT. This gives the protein CASSSLGGGMDTQYF. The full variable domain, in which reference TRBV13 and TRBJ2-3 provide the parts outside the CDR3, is AAGVIQSPRHLIKEKRETATLKCYPIPRHDTVYWYQQGPGQDPQFLISFYEKMQSDKGSIPDRFSAQQFSDYHSELNMSSLELGDSALYFCASSSLGGGMDTQYFGPGTRLTVL.

This CDR3 is CASSPESQFNEKLFF. CDR3 sequence (DNA): TGTGCCAGCAGCCCAGAATCCCAGTTTAATGAAAAACTGTTTTTT. This chain uses TRBV9 with TRBJ1-4; unclear D gene. The V end lost 4 bases, the J end lost 4 bases, and 14 bases lay between the germline ends. The CDR3 totals 15 residues. Germline V gene sequence: CDR1 SGDLS, CDR2 YYNGEE. The full variable domain, its missing parts supplied by reference TRBV9 and TRBJ1-4, is DSGVTQTPKHLITATGQRVTLRCSPRSGDLSVYWYQQSLDQGLQFLIQYYNGEERAKGNILERFSAQQFPDLHSELNLSSLELGDSALYFCASSPESQFNEKLFFGSGTQLSVL.

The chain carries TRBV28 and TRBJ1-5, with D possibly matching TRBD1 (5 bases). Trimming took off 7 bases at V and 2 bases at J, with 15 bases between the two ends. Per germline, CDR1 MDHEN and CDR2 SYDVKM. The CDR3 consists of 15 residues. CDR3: CASTLDPGGNQPQHF. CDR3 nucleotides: TGTGCCAGCACACTAGATCCGGGGGGCAATCAGCCCCAGCATTTT.

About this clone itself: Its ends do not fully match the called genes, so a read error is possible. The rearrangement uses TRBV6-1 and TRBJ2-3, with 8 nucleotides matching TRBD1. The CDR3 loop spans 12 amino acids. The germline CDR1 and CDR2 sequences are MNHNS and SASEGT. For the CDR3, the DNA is TGTGCCAGCAGTGAACTCGGACAGGGTATAGGTTTT. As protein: CASSELGQGIGF.

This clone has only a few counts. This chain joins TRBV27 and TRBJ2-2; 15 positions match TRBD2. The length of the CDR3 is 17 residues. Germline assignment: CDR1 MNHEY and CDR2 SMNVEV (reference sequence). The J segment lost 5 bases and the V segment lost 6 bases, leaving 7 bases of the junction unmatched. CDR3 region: CASSVGLAGGGTGELFF. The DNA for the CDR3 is TGTGCCAGCAGCGTCGGACTAGCGGGAGGGGGAACCGGGGAGCTGTTTTTT.

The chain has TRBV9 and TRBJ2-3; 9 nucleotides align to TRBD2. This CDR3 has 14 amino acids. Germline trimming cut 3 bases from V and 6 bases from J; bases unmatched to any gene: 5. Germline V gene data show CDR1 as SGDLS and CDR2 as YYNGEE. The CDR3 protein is CASSAGTSLDTQYF. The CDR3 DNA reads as TGTGCCAGCAGCGCCGGGACTAGCCTCGATACGCAGTATTTT.

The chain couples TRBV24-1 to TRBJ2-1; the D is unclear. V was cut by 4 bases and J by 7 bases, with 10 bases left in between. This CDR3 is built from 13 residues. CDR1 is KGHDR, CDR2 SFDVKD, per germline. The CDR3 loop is CATSDPVLNEQFF. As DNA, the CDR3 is TGTGCCACCAGTGACCCGGTCCTTAATGAGCAGTTCTTC.

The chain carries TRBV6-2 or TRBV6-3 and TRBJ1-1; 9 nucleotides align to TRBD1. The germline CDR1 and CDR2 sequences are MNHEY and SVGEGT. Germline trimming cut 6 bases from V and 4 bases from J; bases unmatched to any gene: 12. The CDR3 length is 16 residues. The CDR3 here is CASSNGGTGLRTEAFF. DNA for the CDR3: TGTGCCAGCAGCAACGGGGGGACAGGGCTTCGCACTGAAGCTTTCTTT.

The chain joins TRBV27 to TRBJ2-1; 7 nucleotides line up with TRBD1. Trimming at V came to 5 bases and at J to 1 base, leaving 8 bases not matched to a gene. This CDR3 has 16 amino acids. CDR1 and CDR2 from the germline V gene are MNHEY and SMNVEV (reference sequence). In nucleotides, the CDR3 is TGTGCCAGCAGTGCGAGACAGGGCCTATCCTACAATGAGCAGTTCTTC. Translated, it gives CASSARQGLSYNEQFF.

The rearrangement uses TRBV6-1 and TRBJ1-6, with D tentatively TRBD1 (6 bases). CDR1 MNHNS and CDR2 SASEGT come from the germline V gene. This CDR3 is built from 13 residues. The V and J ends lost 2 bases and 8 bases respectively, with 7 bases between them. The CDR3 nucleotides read TGTGCCAGCAGTGAATACAGGGATTCACCCCTCCACTTT. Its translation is CASSEYRDSPLHF.

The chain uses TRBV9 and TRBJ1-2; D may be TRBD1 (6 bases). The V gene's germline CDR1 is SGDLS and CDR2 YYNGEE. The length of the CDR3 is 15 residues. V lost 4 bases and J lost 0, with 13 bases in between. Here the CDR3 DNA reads TGTGCCAGCAGCCCCCGGGGGGCGACTAACTATGGCTACACCTTC. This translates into CASSPRGATNYGYTF. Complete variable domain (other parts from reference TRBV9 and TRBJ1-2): DSGVTQTPKHLITATGQRVTLRCSPRSGDLSVYWYQQSLDQGLQFLIQYYNGEERAKGNILERFSAQQFPDLHSELNLSSLELGDSALYFCASSPRGATNYGYTFGSGTRLTVV.

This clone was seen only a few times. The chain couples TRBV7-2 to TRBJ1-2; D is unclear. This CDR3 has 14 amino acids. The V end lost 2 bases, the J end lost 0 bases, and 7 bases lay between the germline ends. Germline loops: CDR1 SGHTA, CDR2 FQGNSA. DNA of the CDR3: TGTGCCAGCAGCTTATACGGTACTAACTATGGCTACACCTTC. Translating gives CASSLYGTNYGYTF.

CDR3 DNA: TGCAGTGCTGAGGAGAACACTGAAGCTTTCTTT. Amino acids: CSAEENTEAFF. This rearrangement joins TRBV20-1 to TRBJ1-1; D remains ambiguous. V was clipped by 5 bases and J by 1 base, with 5 bases between them. The CDR3 loop spans 11 amino acids. The germline gives CDR1 DFQATT, CDR2 SNEGSKA (reference sequence).

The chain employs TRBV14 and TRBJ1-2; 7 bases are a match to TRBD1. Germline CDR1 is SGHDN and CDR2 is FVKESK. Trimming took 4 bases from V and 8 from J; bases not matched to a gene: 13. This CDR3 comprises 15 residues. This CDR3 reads CASSPSLQGVVGYTF. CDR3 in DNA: TGTGCCAGCAGCCCGTCCCTGCAGGGGGTGGTGGGCTACACCTTC.

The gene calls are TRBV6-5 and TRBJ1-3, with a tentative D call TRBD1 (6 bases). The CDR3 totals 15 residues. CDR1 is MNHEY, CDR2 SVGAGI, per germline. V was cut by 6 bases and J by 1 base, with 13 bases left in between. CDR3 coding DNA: TGTGCCAGCAGCCAAGGGGGTGGGTCTGGAAACACCATATATTTT. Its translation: CASSQGGGSGNTIYF.

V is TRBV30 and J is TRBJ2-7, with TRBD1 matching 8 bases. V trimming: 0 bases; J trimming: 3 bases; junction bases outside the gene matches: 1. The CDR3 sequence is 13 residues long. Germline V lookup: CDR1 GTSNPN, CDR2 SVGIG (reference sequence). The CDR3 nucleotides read TGTGCCTGGAGTGTGGGACAGGACTACGAGCAGTACTTC. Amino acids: CAWSVGQDYEQYF.